What follows are 4 T cell receptor beta chains derived from one specimen sequenced in a study of cytomegalovirus exposure and HLA in healthy donors. 13 Jbeta primers and 60 Vbeta primers were used for the PCR. Measured with immunoSEQ multiplex PCR; TCRdb has only the in-frame clones, and not every one. The sample has some 110,000 clones, less than 85% seen once. Material: PBMCs. These receptors were collected from a man aged 45-65 years in good health and CMV-seropositive.

This chain's CDR3 is CASSIGSGRGSYNEQFF. The CDR3 DNA sequence: TGTGCCAGTAGTATTGGCAGCGGGAGAGGGTCCTACAATGAGCAGTTCTTC. The chain combines TRBV19 with TRBJ2-1; 8 nucleotides agree with TRBD2. The length of the CDR3 is 17 residues. After removal of 3 bases from V and 1 base from J, the junction contained 8 bases not matched to a gene. Looked up from germline, CDR1 is LNHDA and CDR2 is SQIVND (reference sequence).

The gene calls are TRBV19 and TRBJ2-7; 10 positions match TRBD2. Germline CDR1 and CDR2: LNHDA and SQIVND (reference sequence). The trim removed 5 bases at V and 3 bases at J, leaving 7 bases unmatched. The CDR3 covers 15 residues. CDR3 amino acids: CASSPWTSGHYEQYF. The DNA for the CDR3 is TGTGCCAGTAGTCCCTGGACTAGCGGCCACTACGAGCAGTACTTC.

The chain has TRBV28 and TRBJ2-6; 7 bases agree with TRBD1. The junction had 8 bases not matched to a gene; V was cut back by 6 bases and J by 0 bases. Germline V CDR1 and CDR2: MDHEN, SYDVKM. The CDR3 spans 17 residues. As DNA, the CDR3 is TGTGCCAGCAGATCTGGACAGGTCAGCTCTGGGGCCAACGTCCTGACTTTC. Translation gives CASRSGQVSSGANVLTF.

This sequence joins TRBV6-1 and TRBJ1-3; D gene uncertain. Germline V gene data show CDR1 as MNHNS and CDR2 as SASEGT. V gave up 10 bases and J gave up 2 bases, with 15 bases separating them. The CDR3 loop spans 14 amino acids. The CDR3 loop reads CATDGGMAGNTIYF. The DNA of the CDR3 is TGTGCCACCGACGGAGGTATGGCTGGAAACACCATATATTTT.